A selection of T cell receptor beta chains follows, all from one sample in a study of blood T cell repertoires in COVID-19. Sequenced by immunoSEQ multiplex PCR; TCRdb stores in-frame clones only, minus some. The sample holds under 250,000 clones; around 84% are singletons and the top ten take around 10%. Sequenced input: peripheral blood. These receptor sequences come from a man aged 45-65 years with COVID-19, enrolled during active disease. The conserved cysteine and the conserved F or W are not part of the CDR3 here. The order of the fields is V gene, J gene, CDR3 length, CDR3 protein.

v_call: TRBV11-2; j_call: TRBJ1-4; cdr3_length: 15; cdr3_aa: ASSLRLPRQAGEKLF
v_call: TRBV5-1; j_call: TRBJ1-2; cdr3_length: 13; cdr3_aa: ASSLRQGAGYGYT
v_call: TRBV9; j_call: TRBJ2-2; cdr3_length: 13; cdr3_aa: ASSPREGRIGELF
v_call: TRBV27; j_call: TRBJ2-1; cdr3_length: 13; cdr3_aa: ASSALAGGYNEQF
v_call: TRBV27; j_call: TRBJ2-5; cdr3_length: 12; cdr3_aa: ASSFSGEGETQY
v_call: TRBV5-6; j_call: TRBJ2-3; cdr3_length: 13; cdr3_aa: ASSLVTGNGDTQY
v_call: TRBV11-2; j_call: TRBJ2-5; cdr3_length: 17; cdr3_aa: ASSLMRASGGKYQETQY
v_call: TRBV19; j_call: TRBJ2-1; cdr3_length: 12; cdr3_aa: ASSPLAGGLVQF
v_call: TRBV27; j_call: TRBJ2-1; cdr3_length: 14; cdr3_aa: ASSRRQGRGNNEQF
v_call: TRBV11-1; j_call: TRBJ2-2; cdr3_length: 14; cdr3_aa: ASSTRGTGLTGELF
v_call: TRBV6-6; j_call: TRBJ1-4; cdr3_length: 11; cdr3_aa: ASHRGPNEKLF
v_call: TRBV18; j_call: TRBJ2-3; cdr3_length: 13; cdr3_aa: ASSPTQGGTDTQY
v_call: TRBV3-1/TRBV3-2; j_call: TRBJ1-4; cdr3_length: 18; cdr3_aa: ASSQASLTDRDVVWEKLF
v_call: TRBV28; j_call: TRBJ2-2; cdr3_length: 14; cdr3_aa: ASSPGTGGYTGELF
v_call: TRBV5-8; j_call: TRBJ2-7; cdr3_length: 13; cdr3_aa: ASSPSYRDSYEQY
v_call: TRBV25-1; j_call: TRBJ1-5; cdr3_length: 11; cdr3_aa: ASKNYSNQPQH
v_call: TRBV4-2; j_call: TRBJ1-4; cdr3_length: 13; cdr3_aa: ASSPREGTNEKLF
v_call: TRBV5-8; j_call: TRBJ2-7; cdr3_length: 13; cdr3_aa: ASSEEGMGSYEQY
v_call: TRBV18; j_call: TRBJ1-2; cdr3_length: 13; cdr3_aa: ASSPPGVPNYGYT
v_call: TRBV19; j_call: TRBJ2-2; cdr3_length: 13; cdr3_aa: ASIRGGANTGELF
v_call: TRBV2; j_call: TRBJ1-2; cdr3_length: 12; cdr3_aa: ASSDRRVGSGYT
v_call: TRBV25-1; j_call: TRBJ2-1; cdr3_length: 14; cdr3_aa: ASSDVFRDSGLEQF
v_call: TRBV20-1; j_call: TRBJ1-2; cdr3_length: 11; cdr3_aa: SASMQGSHGYT
v_call: TRBV7-9; j_call: TRBJ2-1; cdr3_length: 16; cdr3_aa: ASSPYGGTSGSTNEQF
v_call: TRBV27; j_call: TRBJ2-7; cdr3_length: 14; cdr3_aa: ASSPQGGPKLYEQY
v_call: TRBV19; j_call: TRBJ2-3; cdr3_length: 14; cdr3_aa: ATAEKTGGNTDTQY
v_call: TRBV6-6; j_call: TRBJ2-2; cdr3_length: 12; cdr3_aa: ASSYSSKPGELF
v_call: TRBV28; j_call: TRBJ1-1; cdr3_length: 11; cdr3_aa: ASSLWQYTEAF
v_call: TRBV10-3; j_call: TRBJ2-7; cdr3_length: 12; cdr3_aa: AISYRDRADEQY
v_call: TRBV7-9; j_call: TRBJ1-2; cdr3_length: 10; cdr3_aa: ASSTPGDGYT
v_call: TRBV5-5; j_call: TRBJ1-2; cdr3_length: 11; cdr3_aa: ASSLLDRDGYT
v_call: TRBV7-9; j_call: TRBJ2-7; cdr3_length: 15; cdr3_aa: ARRDRGRPQDKSEQY
v_call: TRBV3-1/TRBV3-2; j_call: TRBJ2-5; cdr3_length: 14; cdr3_aa: ASSQGTSGGQETQY
v_call: TRBV19; j_call: TRBJ2-3; cdr3_length: 14; cdr3_aa: ASSVSPPGSSDTQY
v_call: TRBV12-5; j_call: TRBJ2-1; cdr3_length: 10; cdr3_aa: ASGLVGGEQF
v_call: TRBV2; j_call: TRBJ1-2; cdr3_length: 12; cdr3_aa: ASNSGTGVYGYT
v_call: TRBV28; j_call: TRBJ1-5; cdr3_length: 14; cdr3_aa: ASSLWAGQGNQPQH
v_call: TRBV24-1; j_call: TRBJ1-1; cdr3_length: 11; cdr3_aa: ATSAQGRTEAF